The following is a T cell receptor beta chain sequence with its context. Its specificity is not known. The sample originates from a study of cytomegalovirus exposure and HLA in healthy donors. CDR3 length: 15 amino acids. With V trimmed by 4 bases and J by 8 bases, 7 bases remained unmatched. Overall study results and limits: An analysis was carried out later, and it reportedly showed fewer N-insertions in an Asian-associated ancestry cluster than the 666-donor mean. Association with HLA alleles at 0.05 false discovery rate was found for 15,000 or so TCR beta sequences in a later analysis. The productive fraction for most TCR beta V segments was about 87% or about 30% in an earlier analysis.

60 Vbeta and 13 Jbeta primers were used in PCR. TCRdb keeps only in-frame clones here, not all; method: immunoSEQ multiplex PCR. The sample lists roughly 100,000 clones; roughly 71% were seen once. The chain uses TRBV5-3 and TRBJ2-1, with 12 bases lining up with TRBD2. TRBV5-3 is designated an ORF whose function remains uncertain. This clonotype was obtained from a man aged 50 or older in good health and CMV-seronegative. Material for sequencing was PBMCs. In DNA, the CDR3 is TGTGCCAGAAGCGGTACTAGCGGGGGGCGGCATGAGCAGTTCTTC. Translation: CARSGTSGGRHEQFF.